This entry describes one T cell receptor beta chain. Alongside a J-beta primer mix, a sample-barcoded 5' primer served in a second PCR lasting roughly 6 to 11 cycles. All samples yielded 2.5 million or more CDR3-containing paired-end reads. In TCRdb, the 5' RACE reads were re-called with MiXCR into one record per CDR3 protein. Altogether about 570,000 distinct CDR3 sequences are present, about 28% being singletons, with the ten largest covering approximately 4%. This sample is part of a study of blood T cells in healthy people across ages. V was trimmed by 0 bases and J by 2 bases, leaving 8 bases between them. The CDR3 runs 15 residues. CDR1 and CDR2 from the germline V gene are LGHDT and YNNKEL (reference sequence). This sample was shared with a second study, whose subject was T cells of mothers and their children. In that study: Nine systemically healthy Caucasian donors: three mothers, six children. Per child, around 3 million TCR beta CDR3 reads were obtained, against over 9 million per mother.

Input material: blood. This sequence originates from a boy aged 2-15 years in good health. This sequence joins TRBV3-1 and TRBJ2-1; tentatively, D is TRBD2 (5 bases). CDR3 sequence (DNA): TGTGCCAGCAGCCAAGAGAGGGTCCCCTACAATGAGCAGTTCTTC. It codes for CASSQERVPYNEQFF.